This entry concerns a single TCR beta chain. This entry is derived from a study of response to subunit inactivated influenza vaccine. Trimming removed 5 bases from V and 0 bases from J, with 14 bases in between. The germline V gene has CDR1 MDHEN and CDR2 SYDVKM. The CDR3 has 15 residues. Using its own MiXCR run on the RT-PCR reads, TCRdb lists one record per CDR3 protein. Among approximately 530,000 distinct CDR3 sequences listed, under 15% were seen once. The rearrangement joins TRBV28 to TRBJ2-7, with a possible D match to TRBD1 (5 bases). The TCR sequence derives from a man in his fifties who received an inactivated influenza vaccine. The sample consisted of PBMCs from blood, taken 40 to 50 days after vaccination. The CDR3 DNA reads as TGTGCCAGCAGTCCCTGGCAGGGTCTCTCCTACGAGCAGTACTTC. Amino acid sequence: CASSPWQGLSYEQYF.